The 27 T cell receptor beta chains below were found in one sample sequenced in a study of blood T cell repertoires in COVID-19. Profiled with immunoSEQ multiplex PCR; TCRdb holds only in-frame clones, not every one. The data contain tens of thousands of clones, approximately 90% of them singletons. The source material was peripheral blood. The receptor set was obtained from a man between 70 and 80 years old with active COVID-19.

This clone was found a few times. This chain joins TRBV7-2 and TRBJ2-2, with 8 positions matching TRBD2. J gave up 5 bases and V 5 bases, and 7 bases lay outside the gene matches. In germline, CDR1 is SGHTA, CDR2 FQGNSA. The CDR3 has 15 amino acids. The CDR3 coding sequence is TGTGCCAGCAGCCCCCCGACGGGAGGGACCGGGGAGCTGTTTTTT. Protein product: CASSPPTGGTGELFF.

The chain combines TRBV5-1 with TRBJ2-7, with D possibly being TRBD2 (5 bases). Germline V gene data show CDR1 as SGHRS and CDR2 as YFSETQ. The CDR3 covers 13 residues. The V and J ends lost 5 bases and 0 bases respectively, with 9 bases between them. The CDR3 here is CASRSGFSYEQYF. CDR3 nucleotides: TGCGCCAGCAGGTCGGGGTTCTCCTACGAGCAGTACTTC.

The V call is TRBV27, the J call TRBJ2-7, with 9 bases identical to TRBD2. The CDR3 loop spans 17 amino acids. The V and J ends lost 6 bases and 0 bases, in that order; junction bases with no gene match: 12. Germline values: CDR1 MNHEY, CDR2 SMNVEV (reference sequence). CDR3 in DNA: TGTGCCAGCAGCCCGGGGCGTTTAGCGGGGGTCTCCTACGAGCAGTACTTC. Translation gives CASSPGRLAGVSYEQYF.

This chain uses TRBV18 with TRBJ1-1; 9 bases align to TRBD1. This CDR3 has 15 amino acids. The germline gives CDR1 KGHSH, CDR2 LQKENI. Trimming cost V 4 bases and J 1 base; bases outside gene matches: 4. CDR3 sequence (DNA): TGTGCCAGCTCACTACGGACAGGGGAGAACACTGAAGCTTTCTTT. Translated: CASSLRTGENTEAFF.

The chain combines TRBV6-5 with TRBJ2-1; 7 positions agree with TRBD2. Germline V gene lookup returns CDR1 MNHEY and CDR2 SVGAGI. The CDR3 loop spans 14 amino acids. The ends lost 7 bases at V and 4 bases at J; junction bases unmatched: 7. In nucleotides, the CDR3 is TGTGCCAGCAAGCGGGACCCAGTTTACAATGAGCAGTTCTTC. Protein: CASKRDPVYNEQFF.

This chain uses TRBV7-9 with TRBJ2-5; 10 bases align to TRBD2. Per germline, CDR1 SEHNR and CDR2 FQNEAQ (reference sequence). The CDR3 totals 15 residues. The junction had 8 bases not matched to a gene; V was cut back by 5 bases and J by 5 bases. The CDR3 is CASSPAGGAGETQYF. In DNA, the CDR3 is TGTGCCAGCAGCCCAGCGGGGGGGGCTGGGGAGACCCAGTACTTC.

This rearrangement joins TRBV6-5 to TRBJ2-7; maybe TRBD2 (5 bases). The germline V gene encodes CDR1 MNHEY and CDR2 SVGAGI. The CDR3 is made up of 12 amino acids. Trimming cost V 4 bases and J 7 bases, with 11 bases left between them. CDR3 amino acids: CASSSRTGEQYF. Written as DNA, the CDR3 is TGTGCCAGCAGTTCCCGGACTGGAGAGCAGTACTTC.

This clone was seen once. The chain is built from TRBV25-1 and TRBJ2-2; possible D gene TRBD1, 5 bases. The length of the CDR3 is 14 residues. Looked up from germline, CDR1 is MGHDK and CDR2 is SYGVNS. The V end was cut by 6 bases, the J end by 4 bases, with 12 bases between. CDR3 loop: CASRGPRGTGELFF. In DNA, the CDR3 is TGTGCCAGCAGGGGGCCCCGCGGCACCGGGGAGCTGTTTTTT.

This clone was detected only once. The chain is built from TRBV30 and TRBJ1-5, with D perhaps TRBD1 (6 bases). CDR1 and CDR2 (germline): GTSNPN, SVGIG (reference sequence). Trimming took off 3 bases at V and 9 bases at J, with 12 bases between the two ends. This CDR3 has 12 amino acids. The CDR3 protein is CAWRKGEGPQHF. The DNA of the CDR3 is TGTGCCTGGAGGAAGGGGGAAGGGCCCCAGCATTTT.

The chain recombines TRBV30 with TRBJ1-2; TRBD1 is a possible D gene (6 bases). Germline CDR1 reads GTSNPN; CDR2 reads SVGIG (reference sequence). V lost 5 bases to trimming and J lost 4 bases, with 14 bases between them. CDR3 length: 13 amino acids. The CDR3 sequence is CAWSDSNSYGYTF. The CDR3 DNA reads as TGTGCCTGGTCGGACAGCAACTCCTATGGCTACACCTTC.

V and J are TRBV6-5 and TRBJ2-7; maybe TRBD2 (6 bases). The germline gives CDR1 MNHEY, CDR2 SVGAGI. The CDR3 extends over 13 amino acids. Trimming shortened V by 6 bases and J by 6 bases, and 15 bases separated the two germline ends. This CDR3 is CASRAGGSGEQYF. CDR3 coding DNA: TGTGCCAGCAGAGCCGGGGGTTCGGGCGAGCAGTACTTC.

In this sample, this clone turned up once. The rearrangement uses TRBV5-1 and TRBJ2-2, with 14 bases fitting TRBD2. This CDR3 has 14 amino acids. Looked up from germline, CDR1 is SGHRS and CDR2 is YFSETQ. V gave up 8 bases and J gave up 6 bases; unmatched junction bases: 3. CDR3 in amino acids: CASGGLAGAGELFF. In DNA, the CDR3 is TGCGCCAGTGGGGGACTAGCGGGAGCCGGGGAGCTGTTTTTT.

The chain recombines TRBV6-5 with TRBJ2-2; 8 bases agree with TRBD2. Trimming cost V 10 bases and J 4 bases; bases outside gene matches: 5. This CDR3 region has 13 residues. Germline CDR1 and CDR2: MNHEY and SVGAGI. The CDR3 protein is CATREGGTGELFF. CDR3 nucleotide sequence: TGTGCCACCCGGGAGGGCGGCACCGGGGAGCTGTTTTTT.

The CDR3 reads CASSPSPRTAYEQYF. The CDR3 DNA is TGTGCCAGCAGCCCCTCCCCAAGGACAGCCTACGAGCAGTACTTC. V and J are TRBV7-6 and TRBJ2-7, with D possibly being TRBD1 (6 bases). This CDR3 comprises 15 residues. Between the trimmed V and J ends, which lost 5 bases and 2 bases, there was a span of 16 bases. Germline V CDR1 and CDR2: SGHVS, FNYEAQ.

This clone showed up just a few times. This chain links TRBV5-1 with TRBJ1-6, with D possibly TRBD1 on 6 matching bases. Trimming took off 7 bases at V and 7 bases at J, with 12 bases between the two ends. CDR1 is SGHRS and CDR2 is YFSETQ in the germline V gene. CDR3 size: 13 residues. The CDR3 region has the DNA TGCGCCAGCTCCCGGGACAACAATTCACCCCTCCACTTT. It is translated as CASSRDNNSPLHF.

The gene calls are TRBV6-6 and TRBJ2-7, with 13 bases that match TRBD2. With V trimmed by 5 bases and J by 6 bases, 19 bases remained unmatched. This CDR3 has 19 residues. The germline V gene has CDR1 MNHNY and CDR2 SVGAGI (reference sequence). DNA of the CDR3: TGTGCCAGCAGTCCCCATTCCGACACAGGACTAGCGGGAGTTAGCGAGCAGTACTTC. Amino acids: CASSPHSDTGLAGVSEQYF.

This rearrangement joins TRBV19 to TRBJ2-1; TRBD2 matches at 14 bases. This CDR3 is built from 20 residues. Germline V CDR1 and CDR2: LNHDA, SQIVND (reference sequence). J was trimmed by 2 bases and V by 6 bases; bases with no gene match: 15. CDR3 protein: CASRAQAGTSGSTTYNEQFF. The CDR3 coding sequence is TGTGCCAGTAGGGCCCAGGCAGGGACTAGCGGGAGTACCACCTACAATGAGCAGTTCTTC.

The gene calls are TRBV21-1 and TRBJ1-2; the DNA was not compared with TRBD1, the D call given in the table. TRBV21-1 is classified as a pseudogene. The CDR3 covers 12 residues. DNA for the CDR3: TGTGCCAGCAGCACCAGGGGTTTTGGCTACACCTTC. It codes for CASSTRGFGYTF.

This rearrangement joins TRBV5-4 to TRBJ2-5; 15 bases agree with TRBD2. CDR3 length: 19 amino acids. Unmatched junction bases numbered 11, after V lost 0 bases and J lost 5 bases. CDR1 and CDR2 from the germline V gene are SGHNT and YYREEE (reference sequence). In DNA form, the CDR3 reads TGTGCCAGCAGCTTGGGGACTAGCGGGAGGGTGCGGGCCCGGGAGACCCAGTACTTC. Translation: CASSLGTSGRVRARETQYF.

CDR3 in amino acids: CASSTRDRGPGEQFF. The CDR3 DNA is TGTGCCAGTAGTACCCGGGACAGGGGGCCAGGGGAGCAGTTCTTC. The chain couples TRBV19 to TRBJ2-1; TRBD1 matches at 12 bases. The CDR3 has 15 amino acids. Germline assignment: CDR1 LNHDA and CDR2 SQIVND (reference sequence). The V segment lost 4 bases and the J segment 10 bases; nucleotides outside the gene matches: 8.

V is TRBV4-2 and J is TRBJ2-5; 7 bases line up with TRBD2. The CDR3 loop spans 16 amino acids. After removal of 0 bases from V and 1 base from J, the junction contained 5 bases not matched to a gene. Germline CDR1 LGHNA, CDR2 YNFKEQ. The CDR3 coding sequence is TGTGCCAGCAGCCAAGATCTCCCTAGCGGCCAAGAGACCCAGTACTTC. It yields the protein CASSQDLPSGQETQYF.

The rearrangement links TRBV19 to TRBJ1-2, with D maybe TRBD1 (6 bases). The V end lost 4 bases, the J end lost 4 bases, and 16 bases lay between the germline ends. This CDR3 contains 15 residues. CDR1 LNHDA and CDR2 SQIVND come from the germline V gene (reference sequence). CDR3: CASSSGAAGAYGYTF. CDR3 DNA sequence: TGTGCCAGTAGTAGTGGCGCGGCGGGGGCCTATGGCTACACCTTC.

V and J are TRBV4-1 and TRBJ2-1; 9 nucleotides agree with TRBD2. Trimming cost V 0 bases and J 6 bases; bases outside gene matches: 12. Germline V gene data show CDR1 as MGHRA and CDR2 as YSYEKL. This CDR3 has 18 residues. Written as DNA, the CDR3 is TGCGCCAGCAGCCAAGATCTGGGCGGAGCGGGAGGCCCCAATGAGCAGTTCTTC. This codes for CASSQDLGGAGGPNEQFF.

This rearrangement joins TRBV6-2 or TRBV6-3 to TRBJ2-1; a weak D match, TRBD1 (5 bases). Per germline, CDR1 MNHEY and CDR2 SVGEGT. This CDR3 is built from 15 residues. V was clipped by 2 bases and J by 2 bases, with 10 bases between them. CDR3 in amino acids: CASSYVWGAYNEQFF. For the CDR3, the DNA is TGTGCCAGCAGTTACGTGTGGGGCGCCTACAATGAGCAGTTCTTC.

CDR3 amino acids: CASSLAGTSSYEQYF. In nucleotides, the CDR3 is TGCGCCAGCAGCTTGGCTGGGACTAGCTCCTACGAGCAGTACTTC. The chain carries TRBV5-1 and TRBJ2-7; 8 bases map to TRBD2. Germline V gene data show CDR1 as SGHRS and CDR2 as YFSETQ. With V trimmed by 0 bases and J by 0 bases, 2 bases remained unmatched. This CDR3 is 15 amino acids long.

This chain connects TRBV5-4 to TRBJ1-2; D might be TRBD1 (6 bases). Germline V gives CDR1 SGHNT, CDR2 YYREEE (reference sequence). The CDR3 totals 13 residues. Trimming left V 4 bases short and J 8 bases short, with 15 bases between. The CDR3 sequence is CASSHDRTRGYTF. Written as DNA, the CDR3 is TGTGCCAGCAGCCACGACAGGACCCGGGGCTACACCTTC. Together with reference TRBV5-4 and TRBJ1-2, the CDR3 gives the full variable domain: ETGVTQSPTHLIKTRGQQVTLRCSSQSGHNTVSWYQQALGQGPQFIFQYYREEENGRGNFPPRFSGLQFPNYSSELNVNALELDDSALYLCASSHDRTRGYTFGSGTRLTVV.

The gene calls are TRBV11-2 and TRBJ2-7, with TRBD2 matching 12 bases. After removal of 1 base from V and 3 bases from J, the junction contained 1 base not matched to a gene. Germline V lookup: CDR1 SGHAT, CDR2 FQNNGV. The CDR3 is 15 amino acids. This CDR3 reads CASSLASGRGYEQYF. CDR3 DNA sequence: TGTGCCAGCAGCTTAGCTAGCGGGAGGGGCTACGAGCAGTACTTC.